The T cell receptor beta chain described here comes from a study of lymphopenia after photon versus proton radiotherapy. General study findings and limits: Photon-treated patients lost naive T cells and TCR diversity; proton-treated stayed stable. In patients who died, overall survival fell as post-nadir TCR diversity dropped more.

Generated by immunoSEQ multiplex PCR, the TCRdb table keeps only in-frame clones and is missing some. Among around 26,000 clones, roughly four fifths were seen once, and the ten largest hold over 30%. A word on this clone: Its cognate antigen is unknown.

CDR1 is MNHEY, CDR2 SMNVEV, per germline (reference sequence). This CDR3 is built from 16 residues. Trimming shortened V by 0 bases and J by 4 bases, and 15 bases separated the two germline ends. The source was peripheral blood, collected from a patient treated with photon-based radiotherapy. V is TRBV27 and J is TRBJ1-2; D gene uncertain. The TCR sequence derives from a man aged 50-60 years with gastric cancer. CDR3: CASSLSWEAPLYGYTF. The CDR3 DNA reads as TGTGCCAGCAGTTTATCTTGGGAGGCCCCCCTCTATGGCTACACCTTC.